One sample yielded the 30 T cell receptor beta chains listed below, sequenced in a study of memory CD4+ T cells and cytomegalovirus serostatus. Single viable CD3+CD4+CD8-CD45RO+ cells were sorted as the memory CD4+ T cells. Sequencing was performed with immunoSEQ multiplex PCR; in TCRdb, only in-frame clones are kept and a portion is missing. This sample has about 60,000 clones, with about four fifths found just once. Sequencing input: memory CD4+ T cells from blood. These TCRs come from an adult in good health and CMV-seronegative. Some clones in this sample may be carry-over from other donors' samples.

The genes are TRBV7-8 and TRBJ2-7; 11 bases map to TRBD2. The CDR3 runs to 17 residues. CDR1 is SGHVS and CDR2 is FQNEAQ in the germline V gene. V gave up 5 bases and J gave up 3 bases; unmatched junction bases: 12. The DNA of the CDR3 is TGTGCCAGCAGCGCTCGACTAGCGGGACGCTACAACTACGAGCAGTACTTC. Its translation: CASSARLAGRYNYEQYF.

The table lists this clone with a few counts. The chain has TRBV4-2 and TRBJ2-5, with 8 nucleotides matching TRBD1. The CDR3 runs to 12 residues. J gave up 5 bases and V 4 bases, and 0 bases lay outside the gene matches. Germline CDR1 and CDR2: LGHNA and YNFKEQ. The CDR3 DNA sequence: TGTGCCAGCAGCCGGACAGGGGAGACCCAGTACTTC. It specifies CASSRTGETQYF.

The genes are TRBV6-6 and TRBJ2-1; D is perhaps TRBD1 or TRBD2 (6 bases each). V dropped 5 bases and J dropped 7 bases, with 15 bases sitting between them. In germline, CDR1 is MNHNY, CDR2 SVGAGI (reference sequence). The CDR3 is 14 amino acids. Here the CDR3 DNA reads TGTGCCAGCAGTAAGGGGGGCCGAGGGAATGAGCAGTTCTTC. Translated: CASSKGGRGNEQFF.

This clone was detected once. The V gene is TRBV10-3, the J gene TRBJ2-1; 8 positions match TRBD2. Germline V gene data show CDR1 as ENHRY and CDR2 as SYGVKD. The V gene end was trimmed by 7 bases and the J gene end by 3 bases; junction bases not matched to a gene: 2. CDR3 length: 13 amino acids. The CDR3 here is CAIKAGDYNEQFF. The CDR3 region has the DNA TGTGCCATCAAAGCGGGGGACTACAATGAGCAGTTCTTC.

In this sample, this clone turned up a few times. J is TRBJ2-5 and V is TRBV30; 9 bases line up with TRBD2. Germline assignment: CDR1 GTSNPN and CDR2 SVGIG (reference sequence). The CDR3 is 15 amino acids. The V segment lost 2 bases and the J segment 5 bases; nucleotides outside the gene matches: 9. The chain's CDR3 is CAWSPLAGLWETQYF. Here the CDR3 DNA reads TGTGCCTGGAGTCCCCTAGCGGGACTCTGGGAGACCCAGTACTTC.

The rearrangement links TRBV4-3 to TRBJ1-6; D remains ambiguous. The CDR3 sequence is 14 residues long. V lost 0 bases and J 6 bases, leaving 6 bases between the germline ends. Germline V CDR1 and CDR2: LGHNA, YSLEER. The CDR3 region is CASSQERFNSPLHF. The CDR3 coding sequence is TGCGCCAGCAGCCAAGAACGGTTTAATTCACCCCTCCACTTT.

The CDR3: CASSITRDPYEEQYF. The CDR3 bases are TGTGCCAGTAGTATAACCCGGGACCCTTATGAGGAGCAGTACTTC. V gene TRBV19 combines with J gene TRBJ2-7; D tentatively reads TRBD1 or TRBD2 (5 bases each). V lost 2 bases, J lost 7 bases, and 18 bases lay in between. Germline V gives CDR1 LNHDA, CDR2 SQIVND (reference sequence). This CDR3 has 15 residues.

This clone occurred a few times. The chain uses TRBV5-5 and TRBJ2-2, with a weak D call TRBD2 (6 bases). Deletions cut 2 bases from V and 2 bases from J, with 10 bases between. Germline lookup yields CDR1 SGHKS and CDR2 YYEKEE (reference sequence). The length of the CDR3 is 15 residues. The CDR3 nucleotides are TGTGCCAGCAGCTTCCGGGACTCCAACACCGGGGAGCTGTTTTTT. This sequence encodes CASSFRDSNTGELFF.

This chain links TRBV14 with TRBJ2-5; D is perhaps TRBD1 or TRBD2 (5 bases each). V was cut by 0 bases and J by 7 bases, with 6 bases left in between. The CDR3 totals 12 residues. Per germline, CDR1 SGHDN and CDR2 FVKESK. The CDR3 region is CASSQEGVTQYF. Here the CDR3 DNA reads TGTGCCAGCAGCCAAGAGGGGGTGACCCAGTACTTC.

In this sample, this clone turned up a few times. The chain links TRBV25-1 to TRBJ2-1; D is possibly TRBD1 (6 bases). The germline V gene has CDR1 MGHDK and CDR2 SYGVNS. This CDR3 is 15 amino acids long. Trimming pared 6 bases from V and 4 bases from J, leaving 16 bases between. The CDR3 here is CASSGGWGTYNEQFF. The CDR3 coding sequence is TGTGCCAGCAGCGGAGGCTGGGGGACATACAATGAGCAGTTCTTC.

The chain joins TRBV28 to TRBJ2-7; D is unresolved. The germline CDR1 and CDR2 sequences are MDHEN and SYDVKM. The V and J ends lost 6 bases and 1 base respectively, with 16 bases between them. The CDR3 is made up of 15 amino acids. CDR3 loop: CASRLKTHGSYEQYF. DNA of the CDR3: TGTGCCAGCAGGCTAAAGACTCACGGGTCCTACGAGCAGTACTTC.

The CDR3 reads CASSQGVAGGGETQYF. For the CDR3, the DNA is TGCGCCAGCAGCCAAGGGGTAGCGGGAGGTGGGGAGACCCAGTACTTC. This chain connects TRBV4-3 to TRBJ2-5; the match to TRBD2 covers 10 bases. V lost 1 base and J lost 5; bases outside the gene matches: 7. Germline-derived CDR1 and CDR2 are LGHNA and YSLEER. CDR3 length: 16 amino acids.

The rearrangement uses TRBV5-6 and TRBJ1-2; D gene uncertain. Germline V lookup: CDR1 SGHDT, CDR2 YYEEEE. There are 13 residues in the CDR3. Trimming removed 1 base at V and 5 bases at J, with 9 bases between. CDR3 nucleotide sequence: TGTGCCAGCAGCTTGAACAGTGATTATGGCTACACCTTC. It translates to CASSLNSDYGYTF.

This clone was detected only once. The V call is TRBV6-6, the J call TRBJ1-2; a weak D match, TRBD1 (5 bases). The V gene lost 7 bases and the J gene lost 2 bases, with 8 bases spanning the gap. This CDR3 is 12 amino acids long. CDR1 is MNHNY and CDR2 is SVGAGI in the germline V gene (reference sequence). The CDR3 DNA reads as TGTGCCAGCACGCAGGGCAACTATGGCTACACCTTC. Protein: CASTQGNYGYTF.

The rearrangement uses TRBV7-3 and TRBJ2-2; a weak D match, TRBD1 (7 bases). The length of the CDR3 is 15 residues. V gave up 5 bases and J gave up 1 base, with 11 bases separating them. Looked up from germline, CDR1 is SGHTA and CDR2 is FQGTGA. The CDR3 spells CASSVQGGNTGELFF. In DNA form, the CDR3 reads TGTGCCAGCAGCGTCCAGGGGGGGAACACCGGGGAGCTGTTTTTT. The full variable domain, rest sourced from reference TRBV7-3 and TRBJ2-2, is GAGVSQTPSNKVTEKGKYVELRCDPISGHTALYWYRQSLGQGPEFLIYFQGTGAADDSGLPNDRFFAVRPEGSVSTLKIQRTERGDSAVYLCASSVQGGNTGELFFGEGSRLTVL.

This clone was observed once. The genes are TRBV4-1 and TRBJ1-3, with D tentatively TRBD1 (6 bases). This CDR3 region has 16 residues. Deletions cut 3 bases from V and 2 bases from J, with 14 bases between. Germline V gene lookup returns CDR1 MGHRA and CDR2 YSYEKL. This CDR3 is CASSQIQGSPGNTIYF. The CDR3 nucleotides read TGCGCCAGCAGCCAGATACAGGGTAGCCCTGGAAACACCATATATTTT.

This chain uses TRBV7-2 with TRBJ2-3; 7 nucleotides align to TRBD2. Germline CDR1 is SGHTA and CDR2 is FQGNSA. Unmatched junction bases numbered 10, after V lost 4 bases and J lost 6 bases. The CDR3 loop spans 15 amino acids. The DNA of the CDR3 is TGTGCCAGCAGCTCAACTAGCGTCCGGGGCGATACGCAGTATTTT. It encodes CASSSTSVRGDTQYF.

DNA of the CDR3: TGTGCCACCAGCAGGGAACACACCCGCGCCTCTGGAAACACCATATATTTT. It encodes CATSREHTRASGNTIYF. The chain uses TRBV15 and TRBJ1-3; no clear D gene. V gave up 3 bases and J gave up 0 bases, with 15 bases separating them. The CDR3 spans 17 residues. Per germline, CDR1 LNHNV and CDR2 YYDKDF (reference sequence).

This chain uses TRBV20-1 with TRBJ2-5; no reliable D call. The CDR3 consists of 10 residues. Germline V gene data show CDR1 as DFQATT and CDR2 as SNEGSKA (reference sequence). Trimming stripped 1 base from V and 7 bases from J, with 4 bases between. The CDR3 is CSARGVTQYF. The CDR3 DNA reads as TGCAGTGCTAGAGGGGTGACCCAGTACTTC.

V gene TRBV7-2 combines with J gene TRBJ2-1; perhaps TRBD2 as D (7 bases). Germline V gene data show CDR1 as SGHTA and CDR2 as FQGNSA. Trimming removed 5 bases at V and 3 bases at J, with 11 bases between. The CDR3 contains 14 residues. The CDR3 bases are TGTGCCAGCAGCACGAGGGGGGGCTACAATGAGCAGTTCTTC. It codes for CASSTRGGYNEQFF.

The chain couples TRBV28 to TRBJ2-7; 8 nucleotides agree with TRBD2. CDR1 and CDR2 (germline): MDHEN, SYDVKM. CDR3 length: 15 amino acids. With V trimmed by 2 bases and J by 5 bases, 8 bases remained unmatched. CDR3 bases: TGTGCCAGCAGTTTACAAGCGGGAGACCGCCACGAGCAGTACTTC. It encodes CASSLQAGDRHEQYF.

The chain joins TRBV18 to TRBJ1-5; D remains unclear. CDR3 length equals 17 residues. Trimming stripped 2 bases from V and 0 bases from J, with 14 bases between. Germline-derived CDR1 and CDR2 are KGHSH and LQKENI. CDR3 in DNA: TGTGCCAGCTCACCAAACCGGGAATCGGGTAGCAATCAGCCCCAGCATTTT. As protein: CASSPNRESGSNQPQHF.

The CDR3 DNA is TGTGCCAGCAGTGAACTGGGACAGGGACCGTCCTACGAGCAGTACTTC. Amino acids: CASSELGQGPSYEQYF. J is TRBJ2-7 and V is TRBV2, with 9 bases lining up with TRBD1. Trimming took 2 bases from V and 1 from J; bases not matched to a gene: 6. This CDR3 spans 16 amino acids. CDR1 is SNHLY, CDR2 FYNNEI, per germline. The whole variable domain, filled in from reference TRBV2 and TRBJ2-7, reads EPEVTQTPSHQVTQMGQEVILRCVPISNHLYFYWYRQILGQKVEFLVSFYNNEISEKSEIFDDQFSVERPDGSNFTLKIRSTKLEDSAMYFCASSELGQGPSYEQYFGPGTRLTVT.

This chain's CDR3 is CASSQSISTEAFF. The CDR3 DNA follows: TGTGCCAGCAGCCAAAGTATATCCACTGAAGCTTTCTTT. The chain joins TRBV14 to TRBJ1-1; D is ambiguous. Deletions cut 2 bases from V and 4 bases from J, with 8 bases between. This CDR3 contains 13 residues. Germline V gene lookup returns CDR1 SGHDN and CDR2 FVKESK.

This clone was found a few times. The CDR3 reads CASSPPRSGNTIYF. CDR3 nucleotides: TGTGCCAGCAGCCCCCCGCGGTCTGGAAACACCATATATTTT. The J gene is TRBJ1-3, the V gene TRBV28; D not resolved. This CDR3 comprises 14 residues. V dropped 6 bases and J dropped 1 base, with 10 bases sitting between them. From germline, CDR1 is MDHEN and CDR2 SYDVKM.

The V and J genes are TRBV28 and TRBJ2-1; D is possibly TRBD1 or TRBD2 (5 bases each). This CDR3 comprises 17 residues. Per germline, CDR1 MDHEN and CDR2 SYDVKM. Trimming cost V 6 bases and J 1 base, with 19 bases left between them. CDR3 sequence: CASRPRLGTSSYNEQFF. In DNA form, the CDR3 reads TGTGCCAGCAGACCTCGCTTGGGGACGTCGTCCTACAATGAGCAGTTCTTC.

The chain employs TRBV29-1 and TRBJ2-1; D unresolved. Germline V gene data show CDR1 as SQVTM and CDR2 as ANQGSEA. V was pared by 3 bases and J by 6 bases, with 9 bases between. The CDR3 spans 12 residues. CDR3 loop: CSVDYVLNEQFF. CDR3 sequence (DNA): TGCAGCGTTGATTATGTGCTCAATGAGCAGTTCTTC.

The CDR3 sequence is CATSRDFGSRDEQFF. The CDR3 region has the DNA TGTGCCACCAGCAGAGATTTTGGCTCCCGCGATGAGCAGTTCTTC. This chain joins TRBV15 and TRBJ2-1, with unresolved D. Germline loops: CDR1 LNHNV, CDR2 YYDKDF (reference sequence). The ends were cut back, 0 bases at V and 8 bases at J, with 14 bases in the middle. The CDR3 consists of 15 residues.

This chain joins TRBV6-5 and TRBJ1-2, with 9 bases identical to TRBD1. J lost 8 bases, V lost 5 bases, and 6 bases had no gene match. The germline CDR1 and CDR2 sequences are MNHEY and SVGAGI. The CDR3 has 13 residues. CDR3 nucleotides: TGTGCCAGCAGTCCACAGGGGGCCAGGGGCTACACCTTC. Translated: CASSPQGARGYTF.

This clone has only one observation. V and J are TRBV6-4 and TRBJ1-2, with 10 bases fitting TRBD1. The V and J ends lost 4 bases and 5 bases, in that order; junction bases with no gene match: 1. Germline V gene sequence: CDR1 MRHNA, CDR2 SNTAGT. The CDR3 has 13 residues. CDR3 amino acids: CASSGTGGYGYTF. The CDR3 DNA sequence: TGTGCCAGCAGTGGGACAGGGGGTTATGGCTACACCTTC.